The clone carrying this TCR beta chain was found a few times. Its antigen is still unknown. The sample belongs to a study of post-analysis software for immune sequencing data. Built from TCR beta cDNA, the libraries had unique molecular identifiers in them. The authors obtained roughly 0.5 million cDNA molecules from approximately 1 to 10 million T cells. TCRdb re-called the PCR reads through MiXCR, storing one row per CDR3 protein. Here the sample spans hundreds of thousands of distinct CDR3 sequences, 30% being singletons. The CDR3 is 13 amino acids. Trimming removed 5 bases from V and 5 bases from J, with 14 bases in between. Germline CDR1 and CDR2: DFQATT and SNEGSKA (reference sequence). Whole-study results and caveats: Patients used about five TRBV segments, including TRBV5-6, TRBV5-1 and TRBV20-1, more often than controls.

The specimen was blood. The chain has TRBV20-1 and TRBJ2-3, with D hard to call. This TCR derives from a girl between 10 and 17 years old with multiple sclerosis. The CDR3 spells CSARSEMGDTQYF. The CDR3 nucleotides read TGCAGTGCTCGGAGCGAAATGGGAGATACGCAGTATTTT.